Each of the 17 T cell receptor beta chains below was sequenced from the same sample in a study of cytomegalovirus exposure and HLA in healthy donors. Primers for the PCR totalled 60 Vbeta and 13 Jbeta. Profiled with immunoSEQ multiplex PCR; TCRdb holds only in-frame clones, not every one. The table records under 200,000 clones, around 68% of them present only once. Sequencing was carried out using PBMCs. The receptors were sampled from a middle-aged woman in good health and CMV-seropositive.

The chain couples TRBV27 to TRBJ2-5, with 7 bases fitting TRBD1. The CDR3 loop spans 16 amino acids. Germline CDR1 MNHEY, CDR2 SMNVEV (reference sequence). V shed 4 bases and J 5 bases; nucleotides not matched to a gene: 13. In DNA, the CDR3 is TGTGCCAGCAGTTCTCTTAGGGGGCGCGGGCACGAGACCCAGTACTTC. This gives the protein CASSSLRGRGHETQYF.

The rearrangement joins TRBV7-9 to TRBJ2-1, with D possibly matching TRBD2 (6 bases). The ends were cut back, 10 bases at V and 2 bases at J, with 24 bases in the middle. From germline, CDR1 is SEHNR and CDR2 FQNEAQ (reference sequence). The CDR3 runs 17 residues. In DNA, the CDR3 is TGTGCCATTCCTTTACGCCGTCTTAGCGGAGCCTACAATGAGCAGTTCTTC. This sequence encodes CAIPLRRLSGAYNEQFF.

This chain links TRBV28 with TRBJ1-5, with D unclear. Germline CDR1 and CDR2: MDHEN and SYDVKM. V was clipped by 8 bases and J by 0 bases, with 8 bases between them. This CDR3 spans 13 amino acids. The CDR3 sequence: CASGRDSNQPQHF. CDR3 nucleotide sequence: TGTGCCAGCGGCCGGGATAGCAATCAGCCCCAGCATTTT.

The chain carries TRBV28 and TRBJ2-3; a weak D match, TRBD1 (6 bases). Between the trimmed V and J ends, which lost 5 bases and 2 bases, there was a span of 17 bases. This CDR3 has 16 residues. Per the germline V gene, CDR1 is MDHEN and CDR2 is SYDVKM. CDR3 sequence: CASSRLWDIFTDTQYF. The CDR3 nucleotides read TGTGCCAGCAGTCGCTTATGGGACATTTTCACAGATACGCAGTATTTT.

The CDR3 region has the DNA TGTGCCAGCAGGGTCGACAGGTTCAACACTGAAGCTTTCTTT. It translates to CASRVDRFNTEAFF. V gene TRBV6-1 combines with J gene TRBJ1-1; the D gene is possibly TRBD1 (6 bases). CDR1 is MNHNS and CDR2 is SASEGT in the germline V gene. Between the trimmed V and J ends, which lost 6 bases and 2 bases, there was a span of 13 bases. The CDR3 length is 14 residues.

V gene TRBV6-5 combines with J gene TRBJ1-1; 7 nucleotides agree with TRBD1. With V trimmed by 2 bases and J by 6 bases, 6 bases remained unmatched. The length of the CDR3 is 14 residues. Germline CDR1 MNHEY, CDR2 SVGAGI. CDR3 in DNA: TGTGCCAGCAGTTACGACAGACAGGGATCTGAAGCTTTCTTT. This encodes CASSYDRQGSEAFF.

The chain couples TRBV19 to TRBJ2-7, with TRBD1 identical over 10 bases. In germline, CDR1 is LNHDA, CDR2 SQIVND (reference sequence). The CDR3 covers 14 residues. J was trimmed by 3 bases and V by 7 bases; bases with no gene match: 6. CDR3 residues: CASTSGTGVYEQYF. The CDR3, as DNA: TGTGCCAGTACATCCGGGACAGGGGTCTACGAGCAGTACTTC.

CDR3 nucleotides: TGTGCCAGCAGCTTTGGGGGAGGGCCCAACGAGCAGTACTTC. Protein: CASSFGGGPNEQYF. The gene calls are TRBV7-9 and TRBJ2-7, with TRBD2 identical over 7 bases. The germline gives CDR1 SEHNR, CDR2 FQNEAQ (reference sequence). CDR3 size: 14 residues. Trimming at V came to 3 bases and at J to 5 bases, leaving 7 bases not matched to a gene.

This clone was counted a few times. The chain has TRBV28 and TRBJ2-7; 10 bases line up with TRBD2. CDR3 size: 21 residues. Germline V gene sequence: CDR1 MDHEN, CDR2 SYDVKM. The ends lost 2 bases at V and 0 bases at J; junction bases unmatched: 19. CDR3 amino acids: CASSLPGLSGRPQTSSYEQYF. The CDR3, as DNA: TGTGCCAGCAGTTTACCGGGACTTAGCGGGAGGCCACAGACTAGCTCCTACGAGCAGTACTTC.

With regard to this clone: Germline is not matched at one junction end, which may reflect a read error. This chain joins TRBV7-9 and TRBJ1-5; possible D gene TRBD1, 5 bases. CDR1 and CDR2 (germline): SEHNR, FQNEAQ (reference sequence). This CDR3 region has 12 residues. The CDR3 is CASQGYNQPQNF. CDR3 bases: TGTGCCAGTCAGGGATACAATCAGCCCCAGAATTTT.

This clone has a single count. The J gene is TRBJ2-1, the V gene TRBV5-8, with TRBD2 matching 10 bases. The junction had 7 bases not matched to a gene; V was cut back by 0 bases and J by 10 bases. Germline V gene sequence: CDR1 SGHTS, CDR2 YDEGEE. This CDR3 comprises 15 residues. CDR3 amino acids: CASSLVRAGGHEQFF. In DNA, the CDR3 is TGTGCCAGCAGCTTGGTTCGAGCGGGGGGGCACGAGCAGTTCTTC.

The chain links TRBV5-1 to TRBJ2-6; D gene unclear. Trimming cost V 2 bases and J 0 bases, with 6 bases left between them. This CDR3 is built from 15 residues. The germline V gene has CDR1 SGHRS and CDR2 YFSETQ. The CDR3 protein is CASSFSGSGANVLTF. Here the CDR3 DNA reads TGCGCCAGCAGCTTTAGTGGCTCTGGGGCCAACGTCCTGACTTTC.

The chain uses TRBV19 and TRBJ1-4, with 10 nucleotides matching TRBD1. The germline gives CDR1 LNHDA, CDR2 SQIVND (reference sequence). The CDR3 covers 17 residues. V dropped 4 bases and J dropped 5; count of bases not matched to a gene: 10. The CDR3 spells CASSTTSPGQGNEKLFF. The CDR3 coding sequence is TGTGCCAGTAGTACCACCTCTCCGGGACAGGGGAATGAAAAACTGTTTTTT.

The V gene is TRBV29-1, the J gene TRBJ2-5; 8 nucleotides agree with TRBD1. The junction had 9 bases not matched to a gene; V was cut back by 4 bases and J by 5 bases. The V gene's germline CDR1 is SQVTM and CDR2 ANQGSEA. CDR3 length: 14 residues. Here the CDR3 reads CSVVPQGAQETQYF. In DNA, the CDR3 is TGCAGCGTTGTGCCTCAGGGGGCGCAGGAGACCCAGTACTTC.

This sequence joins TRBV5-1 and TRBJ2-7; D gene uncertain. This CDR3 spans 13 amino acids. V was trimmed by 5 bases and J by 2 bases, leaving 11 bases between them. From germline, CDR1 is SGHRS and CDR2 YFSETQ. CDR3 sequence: CASRLDETYEQYF. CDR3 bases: TGCGCCAGCAGATTAGATGAAACCTACGAGCAGTACTTC. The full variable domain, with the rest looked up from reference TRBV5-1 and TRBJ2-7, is KAGVTQTPRYLIKTRGQQVTLSCSPISGHRSVSWYQQTPGQGLQFLFEYFSETQRNKGNFPGRFSGRQFSNSRSEMNVSTLELGDSALYLCASRLDETYEQYFGPGTRLTVT.

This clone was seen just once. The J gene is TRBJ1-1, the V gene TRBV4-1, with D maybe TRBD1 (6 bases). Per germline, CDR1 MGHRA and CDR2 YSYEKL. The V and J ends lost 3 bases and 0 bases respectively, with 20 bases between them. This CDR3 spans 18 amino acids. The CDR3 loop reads CASSQKIRPGALNTEAFF. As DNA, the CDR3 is TGCGCCAGCAGCCAGAAAATACGGCCAGGGGCGCTGAACACTGAAGCTTTCTTT.

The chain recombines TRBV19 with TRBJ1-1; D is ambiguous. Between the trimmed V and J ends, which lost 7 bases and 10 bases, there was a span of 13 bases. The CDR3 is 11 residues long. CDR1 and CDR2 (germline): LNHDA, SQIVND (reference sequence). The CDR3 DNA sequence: TGTGCCAGTACCAGAGGGAGGTTAGCTTTCTTT. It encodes CASTRGRLAFF.